A selection of T cell receptor beta chains follows, all from one sample in a study of blood T cells in healthy people across ages. TCRdb reanalysed the 5' RACE reads using MiXCR and keeps one entry per CDR3 protein. The table lists about 760,000 distinct CDR3 sequences, around 50% of them singletons, with 20% to 30% in the top ten. The sequencing input was blood. Receptors were obtained from a man aged 35 to 55 in good health. The CDR3 runs from the conserved cysteine through the conserved F or W. The D gene is left open where the match is weak. Clone size appears in some rows only: once, few, many, or a class for an expanded clone.

TRBJ2-3,TRBV25-1,-,-,TGTGCCACCGCGGCCGGAGATACGCAGTATTTT,CATAAGDTQYF
TRBJ1-5,TRBV9,few,-,TGTGCCAGCAGCACGGGGGCGGGAGCGGGCAATCAGCCCCAGCATTTT,CASSTGAGAGNQPQHF
TRBJ2-7,TRBV6-5,-,TRBD2,TGTGCCAGCAGTTACTCGCCCAGCGGGGGTACCTACGAGCAGTACTTC,CASSYSPSGGTYEQYF
TRBJ2-5,TRBV3-1,-,-,TGTGCCAGCAGCCAAGGCGAGGGATGGCCTGGAGAGACCCAGTACTTC,CASSQGEGWPGETQYF
TRBJ1-2,TRBV7-9,few,-,TGTGCCAGCAGCGACCCCCGTCGGGATGGCTACACCTTC,CASSDPRRDGYTF
TRBJ2-3,TRBV5-1,few,TRBD2,TGCGCCAGCAGCTTTAGCGGGAGAGGGGATACGCAGTATTTT,CASSFSGRGDTQYF
TRBJ2-2,TRBV6-6,-,-,TGTGCCAGCAGTACCCCGTTTGGGGATCGGGCCGGGGAGCTGTTTTTT,CASSTPFGDRAGELFF
TRBJ2-7,TRBV6-2/TRBV6-3,few,-,TGTGCCAGCAGTGCCCTGGGGGAGCGAGACGAGCAGTACTTC,CASSALGERDEQYF
TRBJ2-7,TRBV14,-,TRBD1,TGTGCCAGCAGCCAAGTTATTGGCCCCGGGACAGGACTCTACGAGCAGTACTTC,CASSQVIGPGTGLYEQYF
TRBJ1-4,TRBV7-9,few,TRBD1,TGTGCCAGCAGTCCATCCCCCGACAGGGGCGCAACTAATGAAAAACTGTTTTTT,CASSPSPDRGATNEKLFF
TRBJ2-1,TRBV7-9,many,-,TGTGCCAGCCACGACTTTGGGACTGAACACTACAATGAGCAGTTCTTC,CASHDFGTEHYNEQFF
TRBJ2-7,TRBV20-1,-,-,TGCAGTGCTAGTGGGGGACCTCCTTACGAGCAGTACTTC,CSASGGPPYEQYF